The 15 T cell receptor beta chains reported below all come from one sample, sequenced in a study of blood T cell repertoires in COVID-19. Clones were sequenced by immunoSEQ multiplex PCR, and TCRdb holds only the in-frame ones, with some missing. The repertoire consists of 68,000 or so clones, with 85% to 90% occurring once and the leading ten covering about 8.1%. The sample was peripheral blood. The receptors derive from a man aged 45-60 years with active COVID-19.

The chain uses TRBV15 and TRBJ1-5; TRBD1 aligns across 9 bases. The CDR3 runs 18 residues. The junction had 14 bases not matched to a gene; V was cut back by 5 bases and J by 3 bases. CDR1 LNHNV and CDR2 YYDKDF come from the germline V gene (reference sequence). As DNA, the CDR3 is TGTGCCACCAGCCCCGGGACAGGGAGGGGGGAGTACAATCAGCCCCAGCATTTT. It specifies CATSPGTGRGEYNQPQHF. Supplemented by reference TRBV15 and TRBJ1-5, the full variable domain reads DAMVIQNPRYQVTQFGKPVTLSCSQTLNHNVMYWYQQKSSQAPKLLFHYYDKDFNNEADTPDNFQSRRPNTSFCFLDIRSPGLGDTAMYLCATSPGTGRGEYNQPQHFGDGTRLSIL.

A few counts support this clone. The chain carries TRBV5-1 and TRBJ2-3; TRBD2 matches at 10 bases. Germline loops: CDR1 SGHRS, CDR2 YFSETQ. V dropped 3 bases and J dropped 4; count of bases not matched to a gene: 2. The CDR3 length is 14 residues. This CDR3 is CASSSLAGADTQYF. The CDR3 DNA reads TGCGCCAGCAGCTCTCTAGCGGGAGCAGATACGCAGTATTTT.

V usage is TRBV6-2 or TRBV6-3 and J usage is TRBJ2-7; possible D gene TRBD2, 6 bases. Germline values: CDR1 MNHEY, CDR2 SVGEGT. Trimming removed 4 bases from V and 2 bases from J, with 6 bases in between. The CDR3 spans 12 residues. The chain's CDR3 is CASSWTTYEQYF. In DNA form, the CDR3 reads TGTGCCAGCAGTTGGACTACCTACGAGCAGTACTTC.

The CDR3 protein is CATCNGQGFYNEQFF. The CDR3 nucleotides read TGTGCCACCTGCAACGGACAGGGGTTCTACAATGAGCAGTTCTTC. The chain carries TRBV6-5 and TRBJ2-1; 9 nucleotides align to TRBD1. The CDR3 runs 15 residues. V lost 10 bases to trimming and J lost 3 bases; unmatched junction nucleotides: 10. From germline, CDR1 is MNHEY and CDR2 SVGAGI.

This chain joins TRBV7-9 and TRBJ2-7; D remains ambiguous. This CDR3 is 13 amino acids long. V gave up 1 base and J gave up 3 bases, with 7 bases separating them. Germline CDR1 reads SEHNR; CDR2 reads FQNEAQ (reference sequence). CDR3 bases: TGTGCCAGCAGCTTAGGCCCAGACTACGAGCAGTACTTC. Its translation is CASSLGPDYEQYF.

The J gene is TRBJ2-5, the V gene TRBV5-1; TRBD1 matches 8 bases. V was clipped by 1 base and J by 6 bases; unmatched bases: 8. The germline CDR1 and CDR2 sequences are SGHRS and YFSETQ. CDR3 size: 15 residues. CDR3 DNA sequence: TGCGCCAGCAGCTTGCCAGGGGGCATGGGAAAGACCCAGTACTTC. Its translation: CASSLPGGMGKTQYF.

The V and J genes are TRBV9 and TRBJ2-1; 9 nucleotides align to TRBD2. CDR3 length: 15 residues. Germline V gene data show CDR1 as SGDLS and CDR2 as YYNGEE. J was trimmed by 8 bases and V by 1 base; bases with no gene match: 7. CDR3 region: CASSVKSGGFDEQFF. Here the CDR3 DNA reads TGTGCCAGCAGCGTAAAGAGCGGGGGGTTCGATGAGCAGTTCTTC. Full variable domain (rest looked up from reference TRBV9 and TRBJ2-1): DSGVTQTPKHLITATGQRVTLRCSPRSGDLSVYWYQQSLDQGLQFLIQYYNGEERAKGNILERFSAQQFPDLHSELNLSSLELGDSALYFCASSVKSGGFDEQFFGPGTRLTVL.

The rearrangement links TRBV3-1 (or the pseudogene TRBV3-2) to TRBJ2-2; D is ambiguous. Trimming left V 1 base short and J 4 bases short, with 7 bases between. Germline lookup yields CDR1 LGHDT and CDR2 YNNKEL (reference sequence). There are 14 residues in the CDR3. The CDR3 DNA is TGTGCCAGCAGCCAAGGCATCAGCACCGGGGAGCTGTTTTTT. Translating gives CASSQGISTGELFF.

The gene calls are TRBV10-3 and TRBJ1-1; 7 bases fit TRBD1. Per the germline V gene, CDR1 is ENHRY and CDR2 is SYGVKD. CDR3 length equals 14 residues. V was pared by 4 bases and J by 2 bases, with 4 bases of the junction left unmatched. The CDR3 loop is CAISVTGSNTEAFF. CDR3 coding DNA: TGTGCCATCAGTGTGACAGGGTCCAACACTGAAGCTTTCTTT.

This clone showed up just a few times. The rearrangement joins TRBV7-9 to TRBJ2-3; D is possibly TRBD2 (7 bases). CDR1 and CDR2 (germline): SEHNR, FQNEAQ (reference sequence). CDR3 length: 16 residues. The germline V and J ends were trimmed by 10 bases and 0 bases, with 20 bases remaining between them. CDR3 sequence: CAIPQEGGDSTDTQYF. The CDR3 region has the DNA TGTGCCATCCCGCAAGAAGGGGGGGATAGCACAGATACGCAGTATTTT.

The chain links TRBV3-1 (or the pseudogene TRBV3-2) to TRBJ2-1; 11 nucleotides line up with TRBD2. Germline loops: CDR1 LGHDT, CDR2 YNNKEL (reference sequence). Unmatched junction bases numbered 17, after V lost 0 bases and J lost 4 bases. The CDR3 length is 21 residues. The DNA for the CDR3 is TGTGCCAGCAGCCAAGATCCCCAACGGGGGTTGAGACTAGCGGGGTACAATGAGCAGTTCTTC. It yields the protein CASSQDPQRGLRLAGYNEQFF.

The rearrangement joins TRBV2 to TRBJ2-5; the match to TRBD2 covers 12 bases. There are 14 residues in the CDR3. Unmatched junction bases numbered 10, after V lost 8 bases and J lost 9 bases. CDR1 is SNHLY, CDR2 FYNNEI, per germline. The CDR3 DNA sequence: TGTGCCAGCGTTGGACTAGCGGGGATAATCCCCCAGTACTTC. Protein sequence: CASVGLAGIIPQYF.

This clone was seen once. The chain recombines TRBV7-9 with TRBJ2-7, with 12 bases that match TRBD2. CDR3 length: 14 residues. J lost 2 bases, V lost 6 bases, and 2 bases had no gene match. Germline V gene lookup returns CDR1 SEHNR and CDR2 FQNEAQ (reference sequence). CDR3 in amino acids: CASRASGGAYEQYF. In DNA, the CDR3 is TGTGCCAGCAGGGCTAGCGGGGGGGCCTACGAGCAGTACTTC.

The rearrangement uses TRBV5-1 and TRBJ2-1, with unresolved D. CDR1 is SGHRS, CDR2 YFSETQ, per germline. The CDR3 is 14 amino acids. Trimming removed 0 bases at V and 4 bases at J, with 8 bases between. The CDR3 DNA sequence: TGCGCCAGCAGCTTGGAAGCCTCTTACAATGAGCAGTTCTTC. It codes for CASSLEASYNEQFF.

This chain links TRBV10-1 with TRBJ2-3, with 10 bases identical to TRBD2. Trimming cost V 4 bases and J 7 bases; bases outside gene matches: 8. CDR3 length equals 15 residues. Germline lookup yields CDR1 WNHNN and CDR2 SYGVQD (reference sequence). In DNA form, the CDR3 reads TGCGCCAGCAGTGGGACTAGCGGAGGGGGATATACGCAGTATTTT. Protein product: CASSGTSGGGYTQYF.